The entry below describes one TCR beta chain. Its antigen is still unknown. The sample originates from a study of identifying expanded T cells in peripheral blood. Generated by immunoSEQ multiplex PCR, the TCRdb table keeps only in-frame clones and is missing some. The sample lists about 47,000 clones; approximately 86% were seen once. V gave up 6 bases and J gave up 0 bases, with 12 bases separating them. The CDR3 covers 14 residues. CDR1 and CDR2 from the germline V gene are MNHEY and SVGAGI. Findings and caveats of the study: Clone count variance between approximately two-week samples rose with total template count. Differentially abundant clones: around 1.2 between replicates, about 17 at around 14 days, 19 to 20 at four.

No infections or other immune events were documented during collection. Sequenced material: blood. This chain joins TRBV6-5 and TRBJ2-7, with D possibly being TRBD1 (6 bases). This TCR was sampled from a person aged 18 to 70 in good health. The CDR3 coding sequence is TGTGCCAGCAGGCCCGACAGGAGCTCCTACGAGCAGTACGTC. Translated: CASRPDRSSYEQYV.